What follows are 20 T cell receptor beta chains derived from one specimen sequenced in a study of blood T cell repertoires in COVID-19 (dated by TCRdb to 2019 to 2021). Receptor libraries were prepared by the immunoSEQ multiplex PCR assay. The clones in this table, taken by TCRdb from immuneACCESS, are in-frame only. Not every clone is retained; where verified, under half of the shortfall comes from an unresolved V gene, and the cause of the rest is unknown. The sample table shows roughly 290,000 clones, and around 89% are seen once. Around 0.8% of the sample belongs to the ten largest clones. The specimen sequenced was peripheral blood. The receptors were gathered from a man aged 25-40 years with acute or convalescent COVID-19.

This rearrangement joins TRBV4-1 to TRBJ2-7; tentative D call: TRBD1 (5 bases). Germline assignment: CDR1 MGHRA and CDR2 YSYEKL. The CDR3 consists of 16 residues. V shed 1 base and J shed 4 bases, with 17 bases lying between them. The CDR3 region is CASSQALQGSGYEQYF. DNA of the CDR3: TGCGCCAGCAGCCAAGCCCTCCAGGGTTCAGGGTACGAGCAGTACTTC.

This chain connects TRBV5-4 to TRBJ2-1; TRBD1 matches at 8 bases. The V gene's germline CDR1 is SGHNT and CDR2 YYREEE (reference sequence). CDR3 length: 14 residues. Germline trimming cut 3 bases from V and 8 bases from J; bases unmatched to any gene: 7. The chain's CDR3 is CASSSGQGGDEQFF. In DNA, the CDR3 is TGTGCCAGCAGCTCCGGACAGGGTGGCGATGAGCAGTTCTTC.

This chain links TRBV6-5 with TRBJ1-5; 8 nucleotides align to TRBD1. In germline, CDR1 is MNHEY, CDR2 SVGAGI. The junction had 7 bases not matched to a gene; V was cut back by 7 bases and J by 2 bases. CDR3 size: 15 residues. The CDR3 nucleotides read TGTGCCAGCACTCCTGGACAGGGTGGCAATCAGCCCCAGCATTTT. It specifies CASTPGQGGNQPQHF.

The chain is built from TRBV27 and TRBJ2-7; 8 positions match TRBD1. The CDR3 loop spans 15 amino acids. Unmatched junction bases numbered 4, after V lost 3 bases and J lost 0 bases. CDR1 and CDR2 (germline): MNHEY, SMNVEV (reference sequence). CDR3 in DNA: TGTGCCAGCAGTTTCACAGGGGGGCCCTCCTACGAGCAGTACTTC. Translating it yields CASSFTGGPSYEQYF.

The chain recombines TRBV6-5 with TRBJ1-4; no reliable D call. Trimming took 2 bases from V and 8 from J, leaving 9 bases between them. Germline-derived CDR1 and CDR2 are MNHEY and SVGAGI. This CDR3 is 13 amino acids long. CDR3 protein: CASSYRPGEKLFF. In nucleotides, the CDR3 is TGTGCCAGCAGTTACCGGCCGGGGGAAAAACTGTTTTTT.

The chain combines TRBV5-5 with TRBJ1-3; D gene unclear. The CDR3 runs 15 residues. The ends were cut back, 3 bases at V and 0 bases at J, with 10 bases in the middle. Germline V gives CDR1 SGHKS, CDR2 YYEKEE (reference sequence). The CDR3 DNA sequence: TGTGCCAGCAGCTCAAGACAAGACTCTGGAAACACCATATATTTT. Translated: CASSSRQDSGNTIYF. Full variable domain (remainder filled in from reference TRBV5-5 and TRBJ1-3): DAGVTQSPTHLIKTRGQQVTLRCSPISGHKSVSWYQQVLGQGPQFIFQYYEKEERGRGNFPDRFSARQFPNYSSELNVNALLLGDSALYLCASSSRQDSGNTIYFGEGSWLTVV.

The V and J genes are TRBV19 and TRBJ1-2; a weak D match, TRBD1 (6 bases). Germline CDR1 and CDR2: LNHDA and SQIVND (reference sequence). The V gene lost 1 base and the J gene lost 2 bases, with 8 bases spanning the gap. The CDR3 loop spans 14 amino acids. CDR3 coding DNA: TGTGCCAGTAGTATAGCAGGGGCGAACTATGGCTACACCTTC. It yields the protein CASSIAGANYGYTF.

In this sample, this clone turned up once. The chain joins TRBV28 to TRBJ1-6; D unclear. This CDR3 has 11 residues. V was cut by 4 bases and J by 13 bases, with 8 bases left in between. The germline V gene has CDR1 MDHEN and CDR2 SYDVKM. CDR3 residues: CASSSFLPLHF. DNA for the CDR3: TGTGCCAGCAGTTCCTTCCTCCCCCTCCACTTT.

The CDR3 loop reads CASREIRRDRVHF. DNA of the CDR3: TGTGCCAGCAGAGAGATTAGGAGGGACAGAGTCCACTTT. The chain uses TRBV6-5 and TRBJ1-6, with TRBD1 matching 7 bases. J was trimmed by 17 bases and V by 6 bases; bases with no gene match: 13. Germline V gene lookup returns CDR1 MNHEY and CDR2 SVGAGI. CDR3 length: 13 residues.

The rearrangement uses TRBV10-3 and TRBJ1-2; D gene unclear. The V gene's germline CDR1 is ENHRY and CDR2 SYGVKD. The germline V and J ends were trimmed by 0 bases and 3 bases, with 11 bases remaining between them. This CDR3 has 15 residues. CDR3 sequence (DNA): TGTGCCATCAGTGAGTCATCCGGGAAATACTATGGCTACACCTTC. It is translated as CAISESSGKYYGYTF.

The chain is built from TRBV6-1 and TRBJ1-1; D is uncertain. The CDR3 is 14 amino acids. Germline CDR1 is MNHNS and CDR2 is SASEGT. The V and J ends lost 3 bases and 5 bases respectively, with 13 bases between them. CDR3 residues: CASSETRFVTEAFF. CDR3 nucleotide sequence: TGTGCCAGCAGTGAGACCAGGTTCGTGACTGAAGCTTTCTTT.

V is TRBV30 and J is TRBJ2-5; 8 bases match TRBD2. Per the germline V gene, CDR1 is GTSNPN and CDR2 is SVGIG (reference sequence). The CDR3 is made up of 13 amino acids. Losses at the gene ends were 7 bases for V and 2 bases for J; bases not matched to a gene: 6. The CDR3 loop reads CASTSSGQETQYF. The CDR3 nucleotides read TGTGCCTCCACTTCTAGCGGGCAAGAGACCCAGTACTTC.

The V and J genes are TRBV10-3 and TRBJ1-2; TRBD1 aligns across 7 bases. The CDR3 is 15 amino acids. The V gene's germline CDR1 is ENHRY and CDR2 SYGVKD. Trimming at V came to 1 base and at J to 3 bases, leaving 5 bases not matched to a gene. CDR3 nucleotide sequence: TGTGCCATCAGTGAGTTGGGACAGCCTTACTATGGCTACACCTTC. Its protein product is CAISELGQPYYGYTF.

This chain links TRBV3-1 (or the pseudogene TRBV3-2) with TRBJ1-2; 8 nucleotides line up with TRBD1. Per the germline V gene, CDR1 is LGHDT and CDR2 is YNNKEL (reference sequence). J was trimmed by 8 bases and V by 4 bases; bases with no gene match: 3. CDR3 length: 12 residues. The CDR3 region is CASSPDRGGYTF. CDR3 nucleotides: TGTGCCAGCAGCCCCGACAGGGGCGGCTACACCTTC.

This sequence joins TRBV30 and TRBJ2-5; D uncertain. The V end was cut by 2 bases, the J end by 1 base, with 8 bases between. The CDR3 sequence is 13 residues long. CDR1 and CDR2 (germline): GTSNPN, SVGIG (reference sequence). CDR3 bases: TGTGCCTGGAGTTTCACAGCCCAAGAGACCCAGTACTTC. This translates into CAWSFTAQETQYF.

DNA of the CDR3: TGTGCCAGCAGATTAATATCGGGGACTAGCGGGTCGGATACGCAGTATTTT. Translating it yields CASRLISGTSGSDTQYF. V usage is TRBV5-6 and J usage is TRBJ2-3, with 12 bases identical to TRBD2. J gave up 6 bases and V 5 bases, and 13 bases lay outside the gene matches. Germline V lookup: CDR1 SGHDT, CDR2 YYEEEE. The CDR3 spans 17 residues.

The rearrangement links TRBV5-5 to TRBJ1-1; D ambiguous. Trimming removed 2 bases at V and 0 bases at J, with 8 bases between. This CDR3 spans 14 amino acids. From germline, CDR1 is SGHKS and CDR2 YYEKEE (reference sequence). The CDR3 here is CASSFRRMNTEAFF. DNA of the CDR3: TGTGCCAGCAGCTTCAGAAGAATGAACACTGAAGCTTTCTTT.

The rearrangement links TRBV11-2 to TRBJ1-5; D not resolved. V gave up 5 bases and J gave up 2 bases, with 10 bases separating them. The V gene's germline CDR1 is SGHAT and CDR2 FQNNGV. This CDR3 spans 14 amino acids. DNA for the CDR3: TGTGCCAGCAGCCGCGGTGTGGGCAATCAGCCCCAGCATTTT. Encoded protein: CASSRGVGNQPQHF.

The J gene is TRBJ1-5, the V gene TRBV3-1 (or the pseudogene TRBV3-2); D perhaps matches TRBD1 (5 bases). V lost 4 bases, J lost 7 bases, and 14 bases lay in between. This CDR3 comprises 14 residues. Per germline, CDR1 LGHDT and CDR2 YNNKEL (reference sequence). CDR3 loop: CASSRSGGSQPQHF. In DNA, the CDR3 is TGTGCCAGCAGCCGAAGCGGGGGTTCACAGCCCCAGCATTTT.

DNA for the CDR3: TGTGCCAGCAACCGAGTGGGCCCGAACACTGAAGCTTTCTTT. It encodes CASNRVGPNTEAFF. The rearrangement joins TRBV11-1 to TRBJ1-1; D ambiguous. V lost 7 bases and J lost 1, with 13 bases in between. The CDR3 is 14 amino acids. Germline V gene lookup returns CDR1 SGHAT and CDR2 FQDESV (reference sequence).